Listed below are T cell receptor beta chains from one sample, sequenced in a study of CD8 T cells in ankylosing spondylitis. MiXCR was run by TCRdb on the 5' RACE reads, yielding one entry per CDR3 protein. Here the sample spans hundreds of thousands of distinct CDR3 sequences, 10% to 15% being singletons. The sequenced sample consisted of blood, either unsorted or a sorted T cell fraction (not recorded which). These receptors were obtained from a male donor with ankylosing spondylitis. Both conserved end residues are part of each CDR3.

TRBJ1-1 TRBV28 CASSLRTDFEAFF
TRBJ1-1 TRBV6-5 CASSYSSGGRAFF
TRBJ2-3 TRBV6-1 CASSRGLANTDTQYF
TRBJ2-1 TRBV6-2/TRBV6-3 CASSEQDYYNEQFF
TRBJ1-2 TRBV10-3 CAIWRFNYGYTF
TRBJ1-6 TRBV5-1 CASSLGQGVSSPLHF
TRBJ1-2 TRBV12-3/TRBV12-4 CASSQTVRGYTF
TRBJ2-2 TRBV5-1 CASSLSHSPKGELFF
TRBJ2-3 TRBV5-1 CASSLGTPTDTQYF
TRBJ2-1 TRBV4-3 CASSHGLAANEQFF
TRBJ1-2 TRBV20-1 CSARAGQGYGYTF
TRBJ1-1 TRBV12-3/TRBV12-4 CASTRTGMNTEAFF
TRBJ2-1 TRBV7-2 CASSLMTTYNEQFF
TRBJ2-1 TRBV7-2 CASSYGTGIGTEQFF
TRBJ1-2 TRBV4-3 CASSQDLGRGYGYTF